A single sample gave rise to the 20 T cell receptor beta chains below, sequenced in a study of Graves' ophthalmopathy and Graves' hyperthyroidism. RNA transcripts served as template for amplifying TCR beta CDR3 sequences. First-round RT-PCR with HTBI primers preceded a second-round multiplex PCR. TCRdb used MiXCR to reprocess the multiplex PCR reads, holding one entry per CDR3 protein. Among 450,000 or so distinct CDR3 sequences listed, over 13% were seen once. The sequenced material came from blood. The receptors here all came from a woman younger than 45 with Graves' ophthalmopathy.

The chain carries TRBV28 and TRBJ1-1, with D unclear. The CDR3 has 12 amino acids. V was clipped by 5 bases and J by 10 bases, with 14 bases between them. Per the germline V gene, CDR1 is MDHEN and CDR2 is SYDVKM. The CDR3, as DNA: TGTGCCAGCAGTGAATACTCCCCAGGAGCTTTCTTT. Its protein is CASSEYSPGAFF.

The chain joins TRBV5-1 to TRBJ2-7; 9 nucleotides agree with TRBD1. Germline CDR1 SGHRS, CDR2 YFSETQ. This CDR3 comprises 13 residues. The V and J ends lost 4 bases and 7 bases, in that order; junction bases with no gene match: 6. In DNA, the CDR3 is TGCGCCAGCAGCACCCAAGGGACAGGGGAGCAGTACTTC. Residues: CASSTQGTGEQYF.

The J gene is TRBJ1-5, the V gene TRBV12-3 or TRBV12-4; 7 bases agree with TRBD1. The CDR3 is 18 amino acids. Unmatched junction bases numbered 12, after V lost 4 bases and J lost 0 bases. CDR3 nucleotides: TGTGCCAGCAGTTCCTCCCCGGGACAGACCTATAGCAATCAGCCCCAGCATTTT. This codes for CASSSSPGQTYSNQPQHF.

This clonotype was seen ten or more times. The V and J genes are TRBV6-4 and TRBJ1-5; D not certain. Trimming shortened V by 4 bases and J by 0 bases, and 22 bases separated the two germline ends. Per germline, CDR1 MRHNA and CDR2 SNTAGT. The CDR3 loop spans 19 amino acids. The CDR3 spells CASSGGYGGRWSSNQPQHF. CDR3 nucleotide sequence: TGTGCCAGCAGTGGGGGTTACGGAGGTCGATGGTCTAGCAATCAGCCCCAGCATTTT.

The chain has TRBV24-1 and TRBJ1-5; D gene unclear. The CDR3 extends over 13 amino acids. Per germline, CDR1 KGHDR and CDR2 SFDVKD. The V end lost 4 bases, the J end lost 3 bases, and 6 bases lay between the germline ends. This CDR3 reads CATSDRHNQPQHF. As DNA, the CDR3 is TGTGCCACCAGTGACAGGCACAATCAGCCCCAGCATTTT.

There are many counts of this clonotype. The J gene is TRBJ2-7, the V gene TRBV15; TRBD2 agrees at 7 bases. Germline V gene sequence: CDR1 LNHNV, CDR2 YYDKDF (reference sequence). The CDR3 has 12 amino acids. Losses at the gene ends were 8 bases for V and 7 bases for J; bases not matched to a gene: 8. The CDR3 sequence: CATRQAGGEQYF. In DNA form, the CDR3 reads TGTGCCACCCGCCAGGCCGGGGGGGAGCAGTACTTC.

This clonotype was seen ten or more times. This rearrangement joins TRBV27 to TRBJ1-1; 7 bases align to TRBD1. Germline CDR1 reads MNHEY; CDR2 reads SMNVEV (reference sequence). Losses at the gene ends were 4 bases for V and 5 bases for J; bases not matched to a gene: 10. This CDR3 region has 15 residues. CDR3 region: CASSSQQGILTEAFF. In DNA form, the CDR3 reads TGTGCCAGCAGTTCCCAACAGGGGATTTTAACTGAAGCTTTCTTT.

At least ten counts were recorded for this clonotype. The chain has TRBV28 and TRBJ1-5; D is uncertain. Trimming pared 6 bases from V and 7 bases from J, leaving 13 bases between. Looked up from germline, CDR1 is MDHEN and CDR2 is SYDVKM. The CDR3 loop spans 13 amino acids. The CDR3 here is CASSPTIWQPQHF. Written as DNA, the CDR3 is TGTGCCAGCAGCCCCACGATTTGGCAGCCCCAGCATTTT.

This clonotype was seen many times. The genes are TRBV7-3 and TRBJ1-1; 9 bases align to TRBD1. This CDR3 has 16 amino acids. The germline CDR1 and CDR2 sequences are SGHTA and FQGTGA. J lost 5 bases, V lost 1 base, and 8 bases had no gene match. The CDR3 coding sequence is TGTGCCAGCAGCTTAAAAGGACAGGGGAAATTTACTGAAGCTTTCTTT. Translation: CASSLKGQGKFTEAFF.

This clonotype was counted many times. The chain is built from TRBV20-1 and TRBJ2-5, with D unresolved. The CDR3 extends over 12 amino acids. Germline CDR1 reads DFQATT; CDR2 reads SNEGSKA (reference sequence). Trimming left V 1 base short and J 4 bases short, with 7 bases between. The CDR3, as DNA: TGCAGTGCTAGAGGGGTGGCAGAGACCCAGTACTTC. This sequence encodes CSARGVAETQYF.

This clonotype was seen many times. This chain connects TRBV6-1 to TRBJ1-2; no reliable D call. Trimming pared 1 base from V and 9 bases from J, leaving 12 bases between. The CDR3 runs 13 residues. Germline V gene sequence: CDR1 MNHNS, CDR2 SASEGT. In nucleotides, the CDR3 is TGTGCCAGCAGTGAAGGTCTGGGTACCCGCTACACCTTC. Its translation: CASSEGLGTRYTF.

With regard to this clonotype: A clone one base away is much larger, so this may be a read error. The chain uses TRBV30 and TRBJ1-1; no clear D. The ends were cut back, 4 bases at V and 10 bases at J, with 16 bases in the middle. CDR3 length: 12 amino acids. Per germline, CDR1 GTSNPN and CDR2 SVGIG (reference sequence). The CDR3 region is CAWNRQVGGAFF. In DNA, the CDR3 is TGTGCCTGGAATCGGCAGGTGGGTGGAGCTTTCTTT.

V and J are TRBV30 and TRBJ2-7, with a weak D call TRBD2 (7 bases). Germline V CDR1 and CDR2: GTSNPN, SVGIG (reference sequence). The CDR3 contains 13 residues. Trimming removed 3 bases from V and 3 bases from J, with 12 bases in between. CDR3 protein: CAWSGGRRYEQYF. Written as DNA, the CDR3 is TGTGCCTGGAGCGGGGGGCGACGCTACGAGCAGTACTTC.

V gene TRBV5-1 combines with J gene TRBJ1-2; the D gene is possibly TRBD1 (5 bases). V was clipped by 1 base and J by 4 bases, with 11 bases between them. CDR1 is SGHRS and CDR2 is YFSETQ in the germline V gene. This CDR3 comprises 14 residues. CDR3 in amino acids: CASSLLGDGYGYTF. The CDR3 DNA follows: TGCGCCAGCAGCTTGTTGGGGGACGGCTATGGCTACACCTTC. The full variable domain, its missing parts supplied by reference TRBV5-1 and TRBJ1-2, is KAGVTQTPRYLIKTRGQQVTLSCSPISGHRSVSWYQQTPGQGLQFLFEYFSETQRNKGNFPGRFSGRQFSNSRSEMNVSTLELGDSALYLCASSLLGDGYGYTFGSGTRLTVV.

This clonotype was recorded at least ten times. This chain joins TRBV20-1 and TRBJ1-2, with D unresolved. There are 13 residues in the CDR3. With 5 bases removed from V and 2 bases from J, the gap between germline ends came to 12 bases. The germline gives CDR1 DFQATT, CDR2 SNEGSKA (reference sequence). CDR3 loop: CSAPSEGNYGYTF. The CDR3 DNA sequence: TGCAGTGCTCCTTCTGAAGGGAACTATGGCTACACCTTC.

The table lists this clonotype with many counts. This sequence joins TRBV6-5 and TRBJ1-1, with D possibly being TRBD1 (6 bases). Trimming took off 2 bases at V and 0 bases at J, with 10 bases between the two ends. Germline V gives CDR1 MNHEY, CDR2 SVGAGI. The CDR3 length is 15 residues. CDR3 region: CASSYGQRVNTEAFF. CDR3 in DNA: TGTGCCAGCAGTTACGGACAGCGGGTGAACACTGAAGCTTTCTTT.

This clonotype has ten or more counts. This CDR3 is CASRDRGNGYTF. DNA of the CDR3: TGTGCCAGCAGAGACAGGGGGAACGGCTACACCTTC. V gene TRBV6-1 combines with J gene TRBJ1-2; 9 bases are shared with TRBD1. CDR3 size: 12 residues. The V gene end was trimmed by 6 bases and the J gene end by 8 bases; junction bases not matched to a gene: 4. From germline, CDR1 is MNHNS and CDR2 SASEGT.

The chain has TRBV27 and TRBJ2-7; D perhaps matches TRBD2 (6 bases). V lost 8 bases, J lost 3 bases, and 11 bases lay in between. CDR3 length: 12 amino acids. Germline loops: CDR1 MNHEY, CDR2 SMNVEV (reference sequence). CDR3 coding DNA: TGTGCCAGCGGCCGCGGGGTCTACGAGCAGTACGTC. Encoded protein: CASGRGVYEQYV.

This chain uses TRBV12-3 or TRBV12-4 with TRBJ2-1; no firm D call. The CDR3 runs 12 residues. V gave up 3 bases and J gave up 8 bases, with 8 bases separating them. CDR3 in DNA: TGTGCCAGCAGTTTCGGGTATCATGAGCAGTTCTTC. Translation gives CASSFGYHEQFF.

The sample holds many counts of this clonotype. The chain joins TRBV11-2 to TRBJ2-5; 11 bases align to TRBD2. Germline-derived CDR1 and CDR2 are SGHAT and FQNNGV. CDR3 length: 14 amino acids. V lost 5 bases to trimming and J lost 3 bases; unmatched junction nucleotides: 2. The chain's CDR3 is CASSSSGREETQYF. The CDR3 nucleotides read TGTGCCAGCAGCAGTAGCGGGAGGGAAGAGACCCAGTACTTC.